The rows below give T cell receptor beta chains drawn from one sample of a study of blood T cell repertoires in COVID-19. Here immunoSEQ multiplex PCR was the method, and the copy in TCRdb shows in-frame clones only, minus some. The profile shows 250,000 to 400,000 clones, 85% of them singletons. The sequenced sample was PBMCs or T cells enriched from blood (not recorded which). All receptors derive from a woman under 40 who had been exposed to COVID-19. Each CDR3 is given with its conserved first and last residue. D genes are given only for firm matches. Only part of the rows carry a size: once, few, many, or a class if the clone is expanded.

cdr3_aa | cdr3_nt | j_call | clone_size | cdr3_length | v_call | d_call
CASSSPDRSYGYTF | TGTGCCAGCAGTTCCCCGGACAGATCCTATGGCTACACCTTC | TRBJ1-2 | NA | 14 | TRBV28 | NA
CASSPTGGQPQHF | TGTGCCAGCAGTCCGACAGGAGGTCAGCCCCAGCATTTT | TRBJ1-5 | NA | 13 | TRBV12-3/TRBV12-4 | NA
CASSPAWLAGSIQETQYF | TGTGCCAGCAGCCCCGCGTGGCTAGCGGGCTCAATACAAGAGACCCAGTACTTC | TRBJ2-5 | NA | 18 | TRBV7-8 | TRBD2
CASSVNEGVNQPQHF | TGTGCCAGCAGCGTAAACGAGGGGGTGAATCAGCCCCAGCATTTT | TRBJ1-5 | NA | 15 | TRBV9 | NA
CSASSDRVLRKPQHF | TGCAGTGCTAGTTCGGACAGGGTATTAAGAAAGCCCCAGCATTTT | TRBJ1-5 | once | 15 | TRBV20-1 | TRBD1
CASSIPRYSNQPQHF | TGTGCCAGTAGTATTCCTCGGTATAGCAATCAGCCCCAGCATTTT | TRBJ1-5 | NA | 15 | TRBV19 | NA
CASSPSGGARETQYF | TGTGCCAGCAGCCCAAGCGGGGGGGCCCGAGAGACCCAGTACTTC | TRBJ2-5 | NA | 15 | TRBV11-2 | TRBD2
CASSREPGQNYNEQFF | TGCGCCAGCAGCCGAGAGCCGGGACAGAACTACAATGAGCAGTTCTTC | TRBJ2-1 | NA | 16 | TRBV4-1 | TRBD1
CASTFRIQDNYGYTF | TGTGCCAGCACCTTCCGGATCCAGGATAACTATGGCTACACCTTC | TRBJ1-2 | once | 15 | TRBV6-5 | NA
CASSQVLTGVSGYTF | TGCGCCAGCAGCCAAGTTTTGACAGGGGTGAGTGGCTACACCTTC | TRBJ1-2 | NA | 15 | TRBV4-3 | TRBD1
CASEGLTVEQYF | TGTGCCAGTGAGGGCCTGACGGTCGAGCAGTACTTC | TRBJ2-7 | NA | 12 | TRBV5-6 | NA
CASSLRSGGVSYNEQFF | TGTGCCAGCAGCTTAAGAAGCGGGGGGGTATCCTACAATGAGCAGTTCTTC | TRBJ2-1 | NA | 17 | TRBV7-3 | TRBD2
CASSQDREGTQYF | TGTGCCAGCAGCCAAGACAGGGAAGGGACCCAGTACTTC | TRBJ2-5 | NA | 13 | TRBV14 | NA
CASSYLMRSTYEQYF | TGTGCCAGCAGTTACCTCATGAGGAGCACTTACGAGCAGTACTTC | TRBJ2-7 | NA | 15 | TRBV6-5 | NA
CASSLDRGNSPLHF | TGTGCCAGCAGTCTTGACAGGGGCAATTCACCCCTCCACTTT | TRBJ1-6 | NA | 14 | TRBV2 | TRBD1
CASSQLAGGPVGNEQFF | TGTGCCAGCAGCCAACTAGCGGGAGGGCCGGTTGGCAATGAGCAGTTCTTC | TRBJ2-1 | NA | 17 | TRBV14 | TRBD2
CASSLDRNTDTQYF | TGTGCCAGCAGTCTCGACAGAAACACAGATACGCAGTATTTT | TRBJ2-3 | NA | 14 | TRBV28 | NA
CASRRSQGNNEQFF | TGTGCCAGCAGGAGGTCACAGGGCAACAATGAGCAGTTCTTC | TRBJ2-1 | NA | 14 | TRBV2 | NA
CAWRGTSGREFLDEQFF | TGTGCCTGGAGGGGGACTAGCGGGAGGGAATTCCTGGATGAGCAGTTCTTC | TRBJ2-1 | NA | 17 | TRBV30 | TRBD2
CAWTRLQGAARNTIYF | TGTGCCTGGACCCGACTCCAAGGGGCGGCGAGAAACACCATATATTTT | TRBJ1-3 | NA | 16 | TRBV30 | NA
CATSDLPGTGLRYNEQFF | TGTGCCACCAGTGATTTGCCCGGGACAGGGTTGAGATACAATGAGCAGTTCTTC | TRBJ2-1 | NA | 18 | TRBV24-1 | TRBD1
CASSYRDSTYEQYF | TGTGCCAGCAGCTACCGGGACAGTACCTACGAGCAGTACTTC | TRBJ2-7 | NA | 14 | TRBV3-1/TRBV3-2 | TRBD1
CASSSRDLRVYSPGELFF | TGTGCCAGTAGTTCCCGGGACTTAAGGGTTTATTCCCCCGGGGAGCTGTTTTTT | TRBJ2-2 | NA | 18 | TRBV19 | NA
CASALGLADTQYF | TGTGCCAGCGCGTTAGGACTCGCAGATACGCAGTATTTT | TRBJ2-3 | NA | 13 | TRBV6-5 | NA
CASSSGQASYEQYF | TGTGCCAGCAGCTCGGGACAGGCCAGCTACGAGCAGTACTTC | TRBJ2-7 | NA | 14 | TRBV13 | TRBD1
CASSRSGVTGELFF | TGTGCCAGCAGTAGATCAGGGGTTACCGGGGAGCTGTTTTTT | TRBJ2-2 | NA | 14 | TRBV6-5 | NA
CASRLQGARCYGYTF | TGTGCCAGCAGGCTACAGGGGGCGCGTTGCTATGGCTACACCTTC | TRBJ1-2 | NA | 15 | TRBV6-4 | TRBD1
CASSDHSRGIRNEQYF | TGTGCCAGCAGTGACCATAGTCGCGGGATAAGGAACGAGCAGTACTTC | TRBJ2-7 | NA | 16 | TRBV6-1 | NA
CASSWGGEAFF | TGTGCCAGCAGCTGGGGCGGTGAAGCTTTCTTT | TRBJ1-1 | NA | 11 | TRBV6-2/TRBV6-3 | NA
CASSIAQNNEQFF | TGTGCCAGTAGTATTGCACAAAACAATGAGCAGTTCTTC | TRBJ2-1 | NA | 13 | TRBV19 | NA
CATRRGQRYSPLHF | TGTGCCACCCGTCGGGGACAGCGTTATTCACCCCTCCACTTT | TRBJ1-6 | NA | 14 | TRBV19 | TRBD1
CASSLSRLAGGYEQYF | TGTGCCAGCAGTTTATCCCGACTAGCGGGGGGATACGAGCAGTACTTC | TRBJ2-7 | NA | 16 | TRBV28 | TRBD2
CASSVARRAPNTGELFF | TGTGCCAGCAGCGTAGCTCGGAGGGCGCCGAACACCGGGGAGCTGTTTTTT | TRBJ2-2 | NA | 17 | TRBV9 | NA
CASSLARETWDGYTF | TGTGCCAGCAGCTTAGCACGGGAGACGTGGGATGGCTACACCTTC | TRBJ1-2 | few | 15 | TRBV7-2 | NA
CASSIMGLNTEAFF | TGTGCCAGTAGTATAATGGGGCTGAACACTGAAGCTTTCTTT | TRBJ1-1 | NA | 14 | TRBV19 | NA
CASSPDPDTSFMETQYF | TGCGCCAGCAGCCCAGACCCAGACACATCCTTTATGGAGACCCAGTACTTC | TRBJ2-5 | NA | 17 | TRBV5-1 | NA
CASSQNFGQPQHF | TGTGCCAGCAGTCAAAATTTCGGTCAGCCCCAGCATTTT | TRBJ1-5 | NA | 13 | TRBV27 | NA
CASSLEWPSGEAFF | TGTGCCAGCAGCTTAGAATGGCCGTCCGGGGAGGCTTTCTTT | TRBJ1-1 | NA | 14 | TRBV11-2 | NA
CASSYISGTGSALQHF | TGTGCCAGCAGCTACATATCCGGGACAGGGAGCGCTTTACAGCATTTT | TRBJ1-5 | NA | 16 | TRBV7-3 | TRBD1
CASSRSAYEQYF | TGTGCCAGCAGCCGGAGCGCCTACGAGCAGTACTTC | TRBJ2-7 | NA | 12 | TRBV7-9 | NA
CASSHDIGPNEQFF | TGTGCCAGCAGTCACGACATTGGGCCCAATGAGCAGTTCTTC | TRBJ2-1 | once | 14 | TRBV6-6 | NA
CASKFDIYTEAFF | TGTGCCAGCAAGTTTGACATATACACTGAAGCTTTCTTT | TRBJ1-1 | NA | 13 | TRBV28 | NA
CASSRSYEQYF | TGTGCCAGCAGCCGTAGCTACGAGCAGTACTTC | TRBJ2-7 | NA | 11 | TRBV2 | NA
CASSSPRWQPQHF | TGTGCCAGCAGTTCGCCTCGGTGGCAGCCCCAGCATTTT | TRBJ1-5 | NA | 13 | TRBV28 | NA
CASTGFLALHF | TGTGCCTCTACAGGGTTTTTGGCCCTCCACTTT | TRBJ1-6 | NA | 11 | TRBV30 | NA
CATYRRENKNIQYF | TGTGCCACCTATCGCCGGGAGAACAAAAACATTCAGTACTTC | TRBJ2-4 | NA | 14 | TRBV19 | NA
CASSELGPQHF | TGTGCCAGCAGCGAGCTCGGGCCCCAGCATTTT | TRBJ1-5 | NA | 11 | TRBV7-2 | NA
CASSPLGDRGNQPQHF | TGTGCCAGTAGTCCCCTCGGGGACAGGGGCAATCAGCCCCAGCATTTT | TRBJ1-5 | NA | 16 | TRBV19 | TRBD1
CAIEDRDTYEQYF | TGTGCCATCGAAGACAGGGATACCTACGAGCAGTACTTC | TRBJ2-7 | NA | 13 | TRBV5-4 | TRBD1
CASSFRASGIYNEQFF | TGTGCCAGCAGCTTCCGGGCTAGCGGGATATACAATGAGCAGTTCTTC | TRBJ2-1 | NA | 16 | TRBV7-8 | TRBD2
CASSYGGVSTDTQYF | TGTGCCAGCAGTTACGGGGGGGTGAGCACAGATACGCAGTATTTT | TRBJ2-3 | NA | 15 | TRBV6-5 | TRBD2
CAISESRTESSYEQYF | TGTGCCATCAGTGAGTCGAGGACAGAAAGCTCCTACGAGCAGTACTTC | TRBJ2-7 | once | 16 | TRBV10-3 | NA
CASSYLTGSAGEKLFF | TGTGCCAGCAGTTATTTAACAGGGTCCGCCGGGGAAAAACTGTTTTTT | TRBJ1-4 | NA | 16 | TRBV6-5 | NA
CATSRDLASDPGELFF | TGTGCCACCAGCAGAGATTTGGCTAGCGATCCCGGGGAGCTGTTTTTT | TRBJ2-2 | NA | 16 | TRBV15 | NA
CASLGPTGLSDYGYTF | TGCGCCAGTTTGGGGCCGACAGGCCTTTCTGACTATGGCTACACCTTC | TRBJ1-2 | NA | 16 | TRBV23-1 | NA
CASSLPPEGNEQYF | TGTGCCAGCAGCTTACCCCCGGAGGGCAACGAGCAGTACTTC | TRBJ2-7 | once | 14 | TRBV7-6 | NA
CASSERELTEAFF | TGTGCCAGCAGTGAGAGAGAACTCACGGAAGCTTTCTTT | TRBJ1-1 | NA | 13 | TRBV6-1 | NA